Shown below are 17 T cell receptor beta chains from a single sample sequenced in a study of shared clonotypes between healthy human individuals. Profiled with immunoSEQ multiplex PCR; TCRdb holds only in-frame clones, not every one. The sample lists about 340,000 clones; about 70% were seen once. Sequenced: memory CD4+ T cells sorted from blood. The sample's subset: CD45RA-negative fraction. The receptors here all came from a man aged 30 to 39 in good health.

This clone appeared a few times. The V and J genes are TRBV5-6 and TRBJ1-2, with 7 nucleotides matching TRBD1. The CDR3 is made up of 13 amino acids. Looked up from germline, CDR1 is SGHDT and CDR2 is YYEEEE. Trimming took 2 bases from V and 3 from J; bases not matched to a gene: 1. This CDR3 is CASSFTGDYGYTF. The DNA of the CDR3 is TGTGCCAGCAGCTTCACAGGGGACTATGGCTACACCTTC.

This clone appeared a few times. The chain employs TRBV5-1 and TRBJ2-2, with D tentatively TRBD1 (6 bases). CDR1 is SGHRS, CDR2 YFSETQ, per germline. The length of the CDR3 is 15 residues. V lost 3 bases, J lost 2 bases, and 11 bases lay in between. CDR3 amino acids: CASSSGQFNTGELFF. The CDR3 DNA is TGCGCCAGCAGCTCTGGACAGTTCAACACCGGGGAGCTGTTTTTT. Supplemented by reference TRBV5-1 and TRBJ2-2, the full variable domain reads KAGVTQTPRYLIKTRGQQVTLSCSPISGHRSVSWYQQTPGQGLQFLFEYFSETQRNKGNFPGRFSGRQFSNSRSEMNVSTLELGDSALYLCASSSGQFNTGELFFGEGSRLTVL.

The rearrangement uses TRBV27 and TRBJ1-5; D is possibly TRBD1 (6 bases). The CDR3 consists of 13 residues. V was trimmed by 6 bases and J by 4 bases, leaving 10 bases between them. Germline V gene sequence: CDR1 MNHEY, CDR2 SMNVEV (reference sequence). The CDR3 DNA is TGTGCCAGCAGCCACACAGGGAATCAGCCCCAGCATTTT. Its translation: CASSHTGNQPQHF.

The V and J genes are TRBV11-3 and TRBJ2-1; D uncertain. The V end was cut by 3 bases, the J end by 10 bases, with 16 bases between. Germline-derived CDR1 and CDR2 are SGHNT and YENEEA. This CDR3 has 14 residues. CDR3 protein: CASSLYSTGGEQFF. The CDR3 DNA follows: TGTGCCAGCAGCTTGTACAGTACGGGCGGCGAGCAGTTCTTC.

CDR3 sequence: CASSPRGGGQPQHF. CDR3 DNA: TGTGCCAGCTCACCACGGGGAGGAGGTCAGCCCCAGCATTTT. This rearrangement joins TRBV18 to TRBJ1-5; D remains ambiguous. The V end was cut by 1 base, the J end by 6 bases, with 10 bases between. CDR3 length: 14 residues. The germline gives CDR1 KGHSH, CDR2 LQKENI.

V usage is TRBV5-6 and J usage is TRBJ1-4; TRBD1 agrees at 7 bases. This CDR3 is 18 amino acids long. J gave up 8 bases and V 5 bases, and 21 bases lay outside the gene matches. Germline V gives CDR1 SGHDT, CDR2 YYEEEE. In DNA form, the CDR3 reads TGTGCCAGCAGGACCCTTGGCGGAGGGGGCTCCGTAGAGGAAAAACTGTTTTTT. Translation gives CASRTLGGGGSVEEKLFF. The whole variable domain, filled in from reference TRBV5-6 and TRBJ1-4, reads DAGVTQSPTHLIKTRGQQVTLRCSPKSGHDTVSWYQQALGQGPQFIFQYYEEEERQRGNFPDRFSGHQFPNYSSELNVNALLLGDSALYLCASRTLGGGGSVEEKLFFGSGTQLSVL.

The V call is TRBV19, the J call TRBJ2-1, with a possible D match to TRBD2 (6 bases). CDR3 length: 13 residues. Trimming removed 3 bases from V and 8 bases from J, with 11 bases in between. Germline V gene sequence: CDR1 LNHDA, CDR2 SQIVND (reference sequence). Here the CDR3 DNA reads TGTGCCAGTAGTATGAGACGGAGGGATGAGCAGTTCTTC. It codes for CASSMRRRDEQFF.

The chain joins TRBV7-9 to TRBJ2-3; D perhaps matches TRBD1 (5 bases). Germline loops: CDR1 SEHNR, CDR2 FQNEAQ (reference sequence). The CDR3 sequence is 15 residues long. V gave up 7 bases and J gave up 0 bases, with 14 bases separating them. CDR3 DNA: TGTGCCAGCACCCGCGACGGACACAGCACAGATACGCAGTATTTT. The encoded protein is CASTRDGHSTDTQYF.

The rearrangement joins TRBV6-1 to TRBJ1-2; D gene ambiguous. Germline CDR1 reads MNHNS; CDR2 reads SASEGT. The CDR3 is made up of 13 amino acids. V gave up 6 bases and J gave up 6 bases, with 14 bases separating them. In nucleotides, the CDR3 is TGTGCCAGCAGGGTACCCGGGAGCGATGGCTACACCTTC. Amino acids: CASRVPGSDGYTF.

This clone is a singleton in its sample. The chain carries TRBV20-1 and TRBJ2-7, with a tentative D call TRBD1 (5 bases). Germline V gives CDR1 DFQATT, CDR2 SNEGSKA (reference sequence). CDR3 length: 10 amino acids. V was clipped by 3 bases and J by 6 bases, with 6 bases between them. CDR3: CSASTGEQYF. The CDR3 DNA reads as TGCAGTGCTAGTACAGGCGAGCAGTACTTC.

This clone occurred once. J is TRBJ2-7 and V is TRBV14; possibly TRBD2 for D (5 bases). The CDR3 has 14 amino acids. Germline V lookup: CDR1 SGHDN, CDR2 FVKESK. Trimming stripped 2 bases from V and 8 bases from J, with 16 bases between. The CDR3 nucleotides read TGTGCCAGCAGCCAATTATCGGGGAATACGAAGCAGTACTTC. Residues: CASSQLSGNTKQYF.

Here the CDR3 DNA reads TGTGCCAGCAGTTTATCCCAGGGAAAATATGGCTACACCTTC. The encoded protein is CASSLSQGKYGYTF. This rearrangement joins TRBV27 to TRBJ1-2, with D tentatively TRBD1 (5 bases). The germline V and J ends were trimmed by 0 bases and 5 bases, with 10 bases remaining between them. The CDR3 runs to 14 residues. Germline CDR1 MNHEY, CDR2 SMNVEV (reference sequence).

The chain recombines TRBV6-1 with TRBJ1-1, with D uncertain. Germline V gene lookup returns CDR1 MNHNS and CDR2 SASEGT. This CDR3 has 13 amino acids. V was shortened by 2 bases and J by 5 bases, with 9 bases between the two germline ends. The CDR3 is CASSEQRKTEAFF. The CDR3 DNA follows: TGTGCCAGCAGTGAACAGCGGAAGACTGAAGCTTTCTTT.

This chain links TRBV7-3 with TRBJ2-7; a weak D match, TRBD2 (6 bases). Germline assignment: CDR1 SGHTA and CDR2 FQGTGA. With 5 bases removed from V and 2 bases from J, the gap between germline ends came to 16 bases. The CDR3 has 15 amino acids. CDR3 protein: CASSPGGRGAYEQYF. The DNA of the CDR3 is TGTGCCAGCAGCCCGGGTGGGCGGGGTGCCTACGAGCAGTACTTC.

This clone was observed once. Its ends do not fully match the called genes, so a read error is possible. The V call is TRBV18, the J call TRBJ2-1; unclear D gene. Germline CDR1 is KGHSH and CDR2 is LQKENI. The CDR3 runs 15 residues. The CDR3 region is CASSPALGSHNEQFF. Here the CDR3 DNA reads TGTGCCAGCTCACCAGCGCTGGGCTCCCACAATGAGCAGTTCTTC.

V and J are TRBV7-9 and TRBJ1-1; D is ambiguous. Trimming took 1 base from V and 2 from J, leaving 5 bases between them. Germline values: CDR1 SEHNR, CDR2 FQNEAQ (reference sequence). This CDR3 spans 13 amino acids. The CDR3 sequence is CASSLEINTEAFF. Written as DNA, the CDR3 is TGTGCCAGCAGCTTAGAAATTAACACTGAAGCTTTCTTT. Complete variable domain (other parts from reference TRBV7-9 and TRBJ1-1): DTGVSQNPRHKITKRGQNVTFRCDPISEHNRLYWYRQTLGQGPEFLTYFQNEAQLEKSRLLSDRFSAERPKGSFSTLEIQRTEQGDSAMYLCASSLEINTEAFFGQGTRLTVV.

This chain joins TRBV10-3 and TRBJ1-1, with D unresolved. CDR3 length equals 15 residues. Germline V lookup: CDR1 ENHRY, CDR2 SYGVKD. Trimming pared 8 bases from V and 1 base from J, leaving 17 bases between. The CDR3 sequence is CAIQASSRSNTEAFF. CDR3 nucleotide sequence: TGTGCCATCCAGGCCAGCAGTCGGTCGAACACTGAAGCTTTCTTT.